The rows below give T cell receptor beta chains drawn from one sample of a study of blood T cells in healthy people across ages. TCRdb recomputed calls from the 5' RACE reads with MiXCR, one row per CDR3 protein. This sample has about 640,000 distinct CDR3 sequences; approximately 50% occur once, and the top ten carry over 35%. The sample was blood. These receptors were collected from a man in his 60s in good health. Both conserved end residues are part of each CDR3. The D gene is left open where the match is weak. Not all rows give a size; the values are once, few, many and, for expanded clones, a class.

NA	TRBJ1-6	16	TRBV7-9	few	TGTGCCAGCAGCCCCGCGGGGGTCGGGCGTTATTCACCCCTCCACTTT	CASSPAGVGRYSPLHF
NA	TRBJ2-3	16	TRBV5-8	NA	TGTGCCAGCAGCTTGAGTCGGGACTCATTAACAGATACGCAGTATTTT	CASSLSRDSLTDTQYF
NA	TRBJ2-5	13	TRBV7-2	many	TGTGCCAGCAGTTCGGGGCCGCAAGAGACCCAGTACTTC	CASSSGPQETQYF
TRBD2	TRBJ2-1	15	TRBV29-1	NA	TGCAGCGTTGGGCTAGCGGGGGTACACTGCAATGAGCAGTTCTTC	CSVGLAGVHCNEQFF
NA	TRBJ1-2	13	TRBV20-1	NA	TGCAGCCCTCCCTCGTCGGGGGCAGAGGGCTACACCTTC	CSPPSSGAEGYTF
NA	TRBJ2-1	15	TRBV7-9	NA	TGTGCCAGCAGCTTACGGGAGACCGGGAACAATGAGCAGTTCTTC	CASSLRETGNNEQFF
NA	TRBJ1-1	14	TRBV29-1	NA	TGCAGCGTTGTCCGTTTCGGTCGGAACACTGAAGCTTTCTTT	CSVVRFGRNTEAFF
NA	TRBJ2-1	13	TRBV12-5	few	TGTGCTAGTGGTTTGGCCCTAGCCGGTGAGCAGTTCTTC	CASGLALAGEQFF
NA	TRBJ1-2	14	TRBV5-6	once	TGTGCCAGCAGTTTGGAGGGGTTTAGGTATGGCTACACCTTC	CASSLEGFRYGYTF
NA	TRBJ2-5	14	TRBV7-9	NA	TGTGCCAGCAGTTTCGCGACGGACCAAGAGACCCAGTACTTC	CASSFATDQETQYF
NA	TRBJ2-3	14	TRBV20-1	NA	TGCAGTACTAGAGATATTTTATACACAGATACGCAGTATTTT	CSTRDILYTDTQYF
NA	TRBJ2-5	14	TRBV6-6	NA	TGTGCCAGCAGTGACCCCGGGATTACAGAGACCCAGTACTTC	CASSDPGITETQYF
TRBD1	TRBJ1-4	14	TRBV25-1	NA	TGTGCCAGCAGGGTTTCAGGGGGCGGTGAAAAACTGTTTTTT	CASRVSGGGEKLFF
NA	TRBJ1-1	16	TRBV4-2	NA	TGTGCCAGCGGGAATAAATACCTTCGGGATGACACTGAAGCTTTCTTT	CASGNKYLRDDTEAFF
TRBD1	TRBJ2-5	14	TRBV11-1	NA	TGTGCCAGCAGCTCGAGACACAGGGGAGAGACCCAGTACTTC	CASSSRHRGETQYF
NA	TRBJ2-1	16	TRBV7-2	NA	TGTGCCAGCAGCTTAAGCCTCATCCTATCCTACAATGAGCAGTTCTTC	CASSLSLILSYNEQFF
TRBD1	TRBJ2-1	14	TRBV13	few	TGTGCCAGCAGAATAGGACAGGGAAACAATGAGCAGTTCTTC	CASRIGQGNNEQFF
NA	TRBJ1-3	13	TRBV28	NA	TGTGCCAGCGGGAGGACCTTCCGAAACACCATATATTTT	CASGRTFRNTIYF
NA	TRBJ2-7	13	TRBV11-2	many	TGTGCCAGCAGCTGGAGGACCCAGTACGAGCAGTACTTC	CASSWRTQYEQYF
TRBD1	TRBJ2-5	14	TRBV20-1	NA	TGCAGTGCTAGCCTGGGACAGGTCCAAGAGACCCAGTACTTC	CSASLGQVQETQYF
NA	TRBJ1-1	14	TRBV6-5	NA	TGTGCCAGCAACCCTACGGGGGGGGCCACTGAAGCTTTCTTT	CASNPTGGATEAFF
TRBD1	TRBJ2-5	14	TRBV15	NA	TGTGCCACCCAATATAGGGGGCGCGGAGAGACCCAGTACTTC	CATQYRGRGETQYF
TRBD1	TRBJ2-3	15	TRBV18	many	TGTGCCAGCTCACCTGGACAGGGAAGCACAGATACGCAGTATTTT	CASSPGQGSTDTQYF
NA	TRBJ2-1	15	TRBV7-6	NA	TGTGCCAGCAGCTTATGGGGGTCCCCCTACAATGAGCAGTTCTTC	CASSLWGSPYNEQFF
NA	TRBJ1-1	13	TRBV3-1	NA	TGTGCCAGCAGCCAAGGAGGCCGGGGTGAAGCTTTCTTT	CASSQGGRGEAFF
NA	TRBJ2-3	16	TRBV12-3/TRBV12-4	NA	TGTGCCAGCAGTTTAGTGGTCCTTCAGGCCACAGATACGCAGTATTTT	CASSLVVLQATDTQYF
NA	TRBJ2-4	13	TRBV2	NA	TGTGCCAGCAGTGATCGGGGCAACCTGGGGGGGTACTTC	CASSDRGNLGGYF
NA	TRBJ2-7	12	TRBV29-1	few	TGCAGCGTTGATTCCGGGAAGTACGAGCAGTACTTC	CSVDSGKYEQYF
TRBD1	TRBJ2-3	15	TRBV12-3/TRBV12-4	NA	TGTGCCAGCAGTCCACAGGGGTGTAGCACAGATACGCAGTATTTT	CASSPQGCSTDTQYF
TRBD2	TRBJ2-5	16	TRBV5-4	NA	TGTGCCAGCAGCACACGACTAGCGGGGGTTGGGGAGACCCAGTACTTC	CASSTRLAGVGETQYF
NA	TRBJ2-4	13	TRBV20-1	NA	TGCAGTGCCCTGCTGGGGGGCGACGAGACCAAGTACTTC	CSALLGGDETKYF
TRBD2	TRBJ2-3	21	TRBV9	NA	TGTGCCAGCAGCGGTTACGGACCGGAGGGGACTAGCGGGGGGCCTACAGATACGCAGTATTTT	CASSGYGPEGTSGGPTDTQYF
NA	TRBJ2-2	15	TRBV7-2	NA	TGTGCCAGCACCAAAAACCCAGGGTCGGGCGGGGAGCTGTTTTTT	CASTKNPGSGGELFF
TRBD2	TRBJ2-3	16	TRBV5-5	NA	TGTGCCAGCAGCTACCTAGCGGGGGGCCCAACAGATACGCAGTATTTT	CASSYLAGGPTDTQYF
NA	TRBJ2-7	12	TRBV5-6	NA	TGTGCCAGCAGCCGTCGTGACTACGAGCAGTACTTC	CASSRRDYEQYF
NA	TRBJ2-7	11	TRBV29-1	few	TGCAGCGTTGAAGCGGGGCTCGAGCAGTACTTC	CSVEAGLEQYF
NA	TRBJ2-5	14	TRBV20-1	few	TGCAGTGCTAGAGAGATCCAGGGAAGGGAGACCCAGTACTTC	CSAREIQGRETQYF
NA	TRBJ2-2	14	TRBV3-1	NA	TGTGCCAGCAGCCGGTCCCAGGGCACCGGGGAGCTGTTTTTT	CASSRSQGTGELFF
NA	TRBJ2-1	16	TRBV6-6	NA	TGTGCCAGCAGTTACTCGACGACGCCGGCGGGGAATGAGCAGTTCTTC	CASSYSTTPAGNEQFF
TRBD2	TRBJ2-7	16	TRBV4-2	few	TGTGCCAGCAGCCAAGCCGGGACTAGCGGGGGCTACGAGCAGTACTTC	CASSQAGTSGGYEQYF
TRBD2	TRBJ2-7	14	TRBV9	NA	TGTGCCAGCAGCGGGGGACTAATCCCTTACGAGCAGTACTTC	CASSGGLIPYEQYF
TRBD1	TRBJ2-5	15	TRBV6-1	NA	TGTGCCTGCTACCGAGACAGGGGTTCCGGGGAGACCCAGTACTTC	CACYRDRGSGETQYF